One sample yielded the 27 T cell receptor beta chains listed below, sequenced in a study of T cells in narcolepsy. Measured with immunoSEQ multiplex PCR; TCRdb has only the in-frame clones, and not every one. The sample includes more than 10,000 clones, around 94% seen only once; the top ten take around 1.1%. The sample consisted of CD45RA- memory CD4+ T cells from PBMCs. These receptors were obtained from a human donor with narcolepsy.

The CDR3, as DNA: TGTGCCAGCTCACGATCCGGGACGCCAATCCTGGGGGGCGAGCAGTACTTC. Amino acid sequence: CASSRSGTPILGGEQYF. The chain links TRBV18 to TRBJ2-7, with D perhaps TRBD2 (6 bases). V lost 4 bases and J 6 bases, leaving 25 bases between the germline ends. This CDR3 comprises 17 residues. Looked up from germline, CDR1 is KGHSH and CDR2 is LQKENI.

This chain joins TRBV5-6 and TRBJ1-6; no definite D call. CDR1 and CDR2 (germline): SGHDT, YYEEEE. Trimming took 3 bases from V and 10 from J, leaving 14 bases between them. The CDR3 has 14 amino acids. Here the CDR3 reads CASSSLGNQSPLHF. CDR3 nucleotides: TGTGCCAGCAGCTCCCTTGGCAACCAGTCACCCCTCCACTTT.

A single count supports this clone. The chain recombines TRBV21-1 with TRBJ2-5; the table's D call, TRBD2, has no DNA check behind it. TRBV21-1 is noted as a pseudogene. This CDR3 is built from 18 residues. CDR3 amino acids: CASSVHWGLAGGPETQYF. CDR3 in DNA: TGTGCCAGCAGCGTCCATTGGGGACTAGCGGGAGGGCCAGAGACCCAGTACTTC.

This sequence joins TRBV7-9 and TRBJ1-2; D uncertain. The V gene's germline CDR1 is SEHNR and CDR2 FQNEAQ (reference sequence). Trimming stripped 1 base from V and 8 bases from J, with 14 bases between. The CDR3 is made up of 14 amino acids. For the CDR3, the DNA is TGTGCCAGCAGCTTAGGCCAGAACCTAGGGGGCTACACCTTC. Translation: CASSLGQNLGGYTF. The variable domain in full, completed from reference TRBV7-9 and TRBJ1-2, reads DTGVSQNPRHKITKRGQNVTFRCDPISEHNRLYWYRQTLGQGPEFLTYFQNEAQLEKSRLLSDRFSAERPKGSFSTLEIQRTEQGDSAMYLCASSLGQNLGGYTFGSGTRLTVV.

The V and J genes are TRBV4-2 and TRBJ2-7; 8 nucleotides line up with TRBD2. CDR3 length: 20 residues. The ends lost 0 bases at V and 3 bases at J; junction bases unmatched: 19. Germline CDR1 and CDR2: LGHNA and YNFKEQ. The CDR3 loop is CASSQDLLLPSGGDYYEQYF. The DNA of the CDR3 is TGTGCCAGCAGCCAAGATCTCCTCTTACCAAGCGGGGGAGACTACTACGAGCAGTACTTC.

The genes are TRBV7-3 and TRBJ1-1, with TRBD1 identical over 7 bases. J gave up 6 bases and V 4 bases, and 5 bases lay outside the gene matches. The CDR3 has 13 residues. CDR1 SGHTA and CDR2 FQGTGA come from the germline V gene. The CDR3 here is CASSSRQGAEAFF. The CDR3 bases are TGTGCCAGCAGCTCGAGACAGGGCGCTGAAGCTTTCTTT.

The chain employs TRBV5-8 and TRBJ2-2; D may match TRBD1 or TRBD2 (5 bases each). Germline CDR1 SGHTS, CDR2 YDEGEE. The V and J ends lost 2 bases and 6 bases respectively, with 14 bases between them. The CDR3 is 15 amino acids. The CDR3 DNA is TGTGCCAGCAGCTTTCGACCCCGGGGCTCCGGGGAGCTGTTTTTT. Translating gives CASSFRPRGSGELFF.

This sequence joins TRBV10-3 and TRBJ2-1, with D possibly matching TRBD2 (6 bases). V was clipped by 6 bases and J by 2 bases, with 14 bases between them. The CDR3 covers 15 residues. The V gene's germline CDR1 is ENHRY and CDR2 SYGVKD. In nucleotides, the CDR3 is TGTGCCATCAGGGGGAAGGCGGGGACCTACAATGAGCAGTTCTTC. Amino acid sequence: CAIRGKAGTYNEQFF.

The chain combines TRBV6-6 with TRBJ1-4; D is possibly TRBD1 (6 bases). CDR1 is MNHNY, CDR2 SVGAGI, per germline (reference sequence). Trimming shortened V by 4 bases and J by 10 bases, and 13 bases separated the two germline ends. The length of the CDR3 is 13 residues. This chain's CDR3 is CASSFNREGKLFF. The CDR3 DNA is TGTGCCAGCAGTTTCAACAGGGAGGGAAAACTGTTTTTT.

This chain links TRBV7-3 with TRBJ2-1, with 7 positions matching TRBD2. J gave up 2 bases and V 5 bases, and 3 bases lay outside the gene matches. Germline lookup yields CDR1 SGHTA and CDR2 FQGTGA. The CDR3 spans 14 residues. The CDR3 region has the DNA TGTGCCAGCAGCCGGCGGGGGACCTACAATGAGCAGTTCTTC. It codes for CASSRRGTYNEQFF.

The chain has TRBV5-1 and TRBJ1-3; D ambiguous. The CDR3 contains 14 residues. V dropped 3 bases and J dropped 4 bases, with 11 bases sitting between them. CDR1 is SGHRS, CDR2 YFSETQ, per germline. Written as DNA, the CDR3 is TGCGCCAGCAGCTCGGACCTTTTCGGAAACACCATATATTTT. Translated: CASSSDLFGNTIYF.

The chain joins TRBV19 to TRBJ1-1; unclear D gene. The CDR3 spans 15 residues. From germline, CDR1 is LNHDA and CDR2 SQIVND (reference sequence). Trimming stripped 3 bases from V and 0 bases from J, with 11 bases between. The CDR3 sequence is CASSIRPEMNTEAFF. For the CDR3, the DNA is TGTGCCAGTAGTATTAGACCGGAGATGAACACTGAAGCTTTCTTT.

This sequence joins TRBV6-6 and TRBJ2-7; 8 nucleotides agree with TRBD1. The CDR3 contains 14 residues. The trim removed 8 bases at V and 6 bases at J, leaving 12 bases unmatched. Germline V CDR1 and CDR2: MNHNY, SVGAGI (reference sequence). CDR3 residues: CASGVQGASFEQYF. The CDR3 DNA reads as TGTGCCAGCGGTGTCCAGGGGGCATCGTTCGAGCAGTACTTC.

This rearrangement joins TRBV11-3 to TRBJ1-6, with unresolved D. With 5 bases removed from V and 8 bases from J, the gap between germline ends came to 10 bases. This CDR3 has 13 amino acids. Looked up from germline, CDR1 is SGHNT and CDR2 is YENEEA. CDR3 protein: CASSQTIDSPLHF. The CDR3 DNA is TGTGCCAGCAGCCAAACGATAGATTCACCCCTCCACTTT.

V usage is TRBV19 and J usage is TRBJ1-2; 9 bases match TRBD1. J gave up 2 bases and V 5 bases, and 3 bases lay outside the gene matches. The CDR3 extends over 14 amino acids. Germline lookup yields CDR1 LNHDA and CDR2 SQIVND (reference sequence). The CDR3 sequence is CASSVDRGNYGYTF. CDR3 DNA: TGTGCCAGTAGTGTGGACAGGGGAAACTATGGCTACACCTTC.

The chain links TRBV28 to TRBJ1-5, with 7 bases fitting TRBD1. The CDR3 is 14 amino acids. The germline V gene has CDR1 MDHEN and CDR2 SYDVKM. The V segment lost 5 bases and the J segment 6 bases; nucleotides outside the gene matches: 7. CDR3: CASSKHAGGQPQHF. CDR3 sequence (DNA): TGTGCCAGCAGTAAGCACGCAGGGGGTCAGCCCCAGCATTTT.

Regarding this clone: The sample carries other DNA sequences with the same CDR3. The chain has TRBV27 and TRBJ1-2; possible D gene TRBD1, 6 bases. This CDR3 spans 15 amino acids. Trimming pared 6 bases from V and 7 bases from J, leaving 21 bases between. The V gene's germline CDR1 is MNHEY and CDR2 SMNVEV (reference sequence). CDR3 sequence: CASSSLLWGPAGYTF. The DNA for the CDR3 is TGTGCCAGCAGCTCCCTCCTCTGGGGGCCAGCTGGCTACACCTTC.

The V call is TRBV11-3, the J call TRBJ1-1; no firm D call. The CDR3 length is 12 residues. Trimming shortened V by 0 bases and J by 11 bases, and 10 bases separated the two germline ends. Per germline, CDR1 SGHNT and CDR2 YENEEA. The CDR3 DNA sequence: TGTGCCAGCAGCTTAGATGGCGGGGAGGCTTTCTTT. It encodes CASSLDGGEAFF.

The chain links TRBV5-4 to TRBJ1-1; D ambiguous. Trimming removed 5 bases at V and 0 bases at J, with 8 bases between. The V gene's germline CDR1 is SGHNT and CDR2 YYREEE (reference sequence). This CDR3 is 13 amino acids long. The CDR3 DNA reads as TGTGCCAGCAGGGAGGGAATGAACACTGAAGCTTTCTTT. Its translation is CASREGMNTEAFF.

Here the CDR3 reads CASSEPSLGGETQYF. The CDR3 DNA reads as TGCGCCAGCAGTGAACCGTCTTTAGGGGGAGAGACCCAGTACTTC. This rearrangement joins TRBV10-2 to TRBJ2-5; TRBD1 is a possible D gene (6 bases). Trimming pared 3 bases from V and 4 bases from J, leaving 15 bases between. The germline V gene encodes CDR1 WSHSY and CDR2 SAAADI. CDR3 length equals 15 residues.

The V and J genes are TRBV19 and TRBJ1-1, with a tentative D call TRBD1 (6 bases). This CDR3 has 14 amino acids. The germline CDR1 and CDR2 sequences are LNHDA and SQIVND (reference sequence). Deletions cut 5 bases from V and 4 bases from J, with 14 bases between. The CDR3 DNA is TGTGCCAGTAGTCAAACAGGGTTCGGCACTGAAGCTTTCTTT. Protein product: CASSQTGFGTEAFF.

This clone was seen a single time. The rearrangement links TRBV10-2 to TRBJ2-5; D is undetermined. Germline values: CDR1 WSHSY, CDR2 SAAADI. V lost 4 bases and J lost 4, with 13 bases in between. The CDR3 length is 14 residues. The CDR3 is CASSAASGRETQYF. The CDR3 DNA is TGCGCCAGCAGTGCGGCTTCTGGGCGAGAGACCCAGTACTTC.

V gene TRBV18 combines with J gene TRBJ2-3, with 8 positions matching TRBD1. V lost 5 bases, J lost 7 bases, and 11 bases stayed unmatched. Germline CDR1 reads KGHSH; CDR2 reads LQKENI. The CDR3 runs to 15 residues. In nucleotides, the CDR3 is TGTGCCAGCTCAATGGGGACAGGAACATCAAATACGCAGTATTTT. It specifies CASSMGTGTSNTQYF.

The rearrangement links TRBV5-1 to TRBJ2-7; tentatively, D is TRBD1 or TRBD2 (5 bases each). This CDR3 comprises 14 residues. Germline V CDR1 and CDR2: SGHRS, YFSETQ. V lost 4 bases and J 7 bases, leaving 18 bases between the germline ends. The CDR3 DNA reads TGCGCCAGCAGCCCTTTTGGGACGACGGGAGAGCAGTACTTC. Protein product: CASSPFGTTGEQYF.

The rearrangement links TRBV30 to TRBJ2-3; 13 bases agree with TRBD2. The germline gives CDR1 GTSNPN, CDR2 SVGIG (reference sequence). This CDR3 region has 19 residues. The V gene end was trimmed by 1 base and the J gene end by 4 bases; junction bases not matched to a gene: 14. CDR3 loop: CAWSAPLLAGGPSADTQYF. Written as DNA, the CDR3 is TGTGCCTGGAGTGCACCGCTACTAGCGGGAGGGCCTTCGGCAGATACGCAGTATTTT.

This rearrangement joins TRBV4-2 to TRBJ2-5; 8 positions agree with TRBD1. The length of the CDR3 is 13 residues. Trimming cost V 0 bases and J 7 bases; bases outside gene matches: 1. Looked up from germline, CDR1 is LGHNA and CDR2 is YNFKEQ. The CDR3 nucleotides are TGTGCCAGCAGCCAAGAAGACAGGGGGACCCAGTACTTC. Its protein product is CASSQEDRGTQYF.

This chain uses TRBV2 with TRBJ1-6, with 8 bases aligning to TRBD1. Trimming removed 5 bases from V and 0 bases from J; junction bases left unmatched: 3. CDR3 size: 16 residues. Germline lookup yields CDR1 SNHLY and CDR2 FYNNEI. The DNA for the CDR3 is TGTGCCAGCAGTTGGACAGGGAGCTCCTATAATTCACCCCTCCACTTT. Protein sequence: CASSWTGSSYNSPLHF.